The 14 T cell receptor beta chains below were found in one sample sequenced in a study of blood T cell repertoires in COVID-19. Sequencing used immunoSEQ multiplex PCR; TCRdb keeps in-frame clones, though not all of them. This sample has tens of thousands of clones, with 89% found just once. The sample consisted of peripheral blood. All receptors derive from a human donor in a cohort sampled during active COVID-19.

V and J are TRBV5-6 and TRBJ2-1; D is unclear. The CDR3 is 13 residues long. The ends were cut back, 2 bases at V and 8 bases at J, with 11 bases in the middle. The germline V gene has CDR1 SGHDT and CDR2 YYEEEE. DNA of the CDR3: TGTGCCAGCAGCTTTCCCGCTCGGGATGAGCAGTTCTTC. Protein sequence: CASSFPARDEQFF.

The rearrangement links TRBV11-1 to TRBJ2-7, with 7 bases matching TRBD2. The V and J ends lost 5 bases and 7 bases, in that order; junction bases with no gene match: 8. Looked up from germline, CDR1 is SGHAT and CDR2 is FQDESV (reference sequence). The CDR3 runs 13 residues. In DNA, the CDR3 is TGTGCCAGCAGCGCCTTAGGAGCGGGGGAGCAGTACTTC. It yields the protein CASSALGAGEQYF.

CDR3 bases: TGTGCCAGCAGCTCACCGAGACTTGGACTAGGGGGGCTCTCGGATACGCAGTATTTT. It codes for CASSSPRLGLGGLSDTQYF. The rearrangement joins TRBV7-2 to TRBJ2-3; D possibly corresponds to TRBD2 (7 bases). The CDR3 sequence is 19 residues long. The V and J ends lost 4 bases and 6 bases respectively, with 29 bases between them. In germline, CDR1 is SGHTA, CDR2 FQGNSA.

This clone was detected once. The rearrangement uses TRBV29-1 and TRBJ2-7; TRBD1 matches at 8 bases. The germline CDR1 and CDR2 sequences are SQVTM and ANQGSEA. V lost 6 bases, J lost 4 bases, and 5 bases stayed unmatched. The CDR3 is made up of 12 amino acids. CDR3 DNA sequence: TGCAGCGTACGGACAGGGAGATACGAGCAGTACTTC. It specifies CSVRTGRYEQYF.

V and J are TRBV5-4 and TRBJ2-6, with 7 bases identical to TRBD1. The CDR3 spans 17 residues. Germline assignment: CDR1 SGHNT and CDR2 YYREEE (reference sequence). Trimming at V came to 2 bases and at J to 1 base, leaving 6 bases not matched to a gene. CDR3: CASSLGQARSGANVLTF. The CDR3 DNA follows: TGTGCCAGCAGCTTAGGACAGGCTCGGTCTGGGGCCAACGTCCTGACTTTC.

This rearrangement joins TRBV7-3 to TRBJ2-2; D is undetermined. Trimming shortened V by 4 bases and J by 8 bases, and 11 bases separated the two germline ends. The V gene's germline CDR1 is SGHTA and CDR2 FQGTGA. The CDR3 length is 13 residues. This CDR3 reads CASSSRQDGELFF. The DNA for the CDR3 is TGTGCCAGCAGCTCCAGACAAGATGGGGAGCTGTTTTTT.

This chain links TRBV19 with TRBJ2-2, with 12 bases aligning to TRBD2. This CDR3 spans 17 amino acids. J lost 0 bases, V lost 5 bases, and 4 bases had no gene match. Germline assignment: CDR1 LNHDA and CDR2 SQIVND (reference sequence). The CDR3 spells CASSHGLAGPNTGELFF. Written as DNA, the CDR3 is TGTGCCAGTAGTCATGGACTAGCGGGGCCGAACACCGGGGAGCTGTTTTTT.

This chain links TRBV6-6 with TRBJ1-1, with TRBD1 as a possible D gene (5 bases). Between the trimmed V and J ends, which lost 6 bases and 4 bases, there was a span of 9 bases. CDR3 length: 12 residues. Germline assignment: CDR1 MNHNY and CDR2 SVGAGI (reference sequence). The DNA of the CDR3 is TGTGCCAGCAGGGCAGGGTTCACTGAAGCTTTCTTT. It encodes CASRAGFTEAFF.

The chain couples TRBV20-1 to TRBJ2-3; no clear D gene. This CDR3 comprises 11 residues. CDR1 is DFQATT and CDR2 is SNEGSKA in the germline V gene (reference sequence). V lost 8 bases, J lost 4 bases, and 10 bases lay in between. Here the CDR3 reads CSTELSDTQYF. CDR3 bases: TGCAGTACCGAACTTTCAGATACGCAGTATTTT.

The V and J genes are TRBV27 and TRBJ2-5; D might be TRBD1 (6 bases). The V end was cut by 2 bases, the J end by 4 bases, with 11 bases between. This CDR3 is built from 14 residues. Germline CDR1 is MNHEY and CDR2 is SMNVEV (reference sequence). The CDR3 loop is CASSLVQGGETQYF. In DNA, the CDR3 is TGTGCCAGCAGTTTAGTCCAAGGGGGAGAGACCCAGTACTTC.

This clone has a handful of counts. The chain joins TRBV27 to TRBJ2-7; possibly TRBD2 for D (5 bases). With 5 bases removed from V and 5 bases from J, the gap between germline ends came to 16 bases. CDR3 length: 14 amino acids. Germline CDR1 is MNHEY and CDR2 is SMNVEV (reference sequence). CDR3 loop: CASSRRRRTDEQYF. The CDR3 nucleotides read TGTGCCAGCAGTAGGAGGCGACGAACGGACGAGCAGTACTTC.

The rearrangement uses TRBV19 and TRBJ1-6; TRBD1 agrees at 8 bases. The CDR3 spans 14 residues. Germline V CDR1 and CDR2: LNHDA, SQIVND (reference sequence). Trimming at V came to 5 bases and at J to 10 bases, leaving 7 bases not matched to a gene. CDR3 residues: CASSSTGVESPLHF. In DNA form, the CDR3 reads TGTGCCAGTAGTTCGACAGGGGTGGAATCACCCCTCCACTTT.

The J gene is TRBJ2-1, the V gene TRBV5-5, with 8 bases lining up with TRBD2. The CDR3 extends over 18 amino acids. Germline CDR1 and CDR2: SGHKS and YYEKEE (reference sequence). Trimming at V came to 0 bases and at J to 0 bases, leaving 8 bases not matched to a gene. CDR3 in DNA: TGTGCCAGCAGCTTGGGAGCGGGGGACGCGCTCTCCTACAATGAGCAGTTCTTC. Translated, it gives CASSLGAGDALSYNEQFF.

This clone has only a few counts. The chain is built from TRBV6-5 and TRBJ1-5; D may be TRBD1 (6 bases). The CDR3 runs to 16 residues. With 4 bases removed from V and 0 bases from J, the gap between germline ends came to 13 bases. In germline, CDR1 is MNHEY, CDR2 SVGAGI. CDR3 sequence (DNA): TGTGCCAGCAGTTCTAACAGGGACTATAGCAATCAGCCCCAGCATTTT. Protein sequence: CASSSNRDYSNQPQHF.